These T cell receptor beta chains were read from a single sample in a study of STAT5B mutations in CD4+ large granular lymphocyte leukemia. The protocol was immunoSEQ multiplex PCR, while the TCRdb copy is restricted to in-frame clones and leaves out a portion. This sample carries tens of thousands of clones, about 76% of them seen once, and the ten largest clones take over 0.3%. Sequencing used CD4+ T cells from blood buffy coats. Every receptor here comes from a human donor in good health. Each CDR3 is given with its conserved first and last residue. D genes are given only for firm matches. Clone size is shown for a subset of rows, as once, few, many or a class of expanded clone.

J: TRBJ2-5
V: TRBV28
size: .
D: TRBD2
DNA: TGTGCCAGCAGTTTAGGGACGGGGGGGGTCGAGACCCAGTACTTC
CDR3: CASSLGTGGVETQYF

J: TRBJ1-1
V: TRBV6-1
size: .
D: TRBD1
DNA: TGTGCCAGCCTTAACCCGACAGGGGGAACTGAAGCTTTCTTT
CDR3: CASLNPTGGTEAFF

J: TRBJ2-6
V: TRBV7-3
size: .
D: .
DNA: TGTGCCAGCAGCACGCACTCTGGGGCCAACGTCCTGACTTTC
CDR3: CASSTHSGANVLTF

J: TRBJ2-7
V: TRBV7-2
size: .
D: .
DNA: TGTGCCAGCAGCTTGGCCGGAGGGGAGACAGGCTACGAGCAGTACTTC
CDR3: CASSLAGGETGYEQYF

J: TRBJ1-2
V: TRBV19
size: .
D: .
DNA: TGTGCCAGTAGTATTTTTCGACGGGAGCATGGCTACACCTTC
CDR3: CASSIFRREHGYTF

J: TRBJ2-3
V: TRBV2
size: .
D: TRBD1
DNA: TGTGCCAGCATCCTTCAGACAGGGGACACGCAGTATTTT
CDR3: CASILQTGDTQYF

J: TRBJ2-5
V: TRBV7-7
size: .
D: .
DNA: TGTGCTAGCAGCTTAGGAGGCGGTGGGAAACAAGAGACCCAGTACTTC
CDR3: CASSLGGGGKQETQYF

J: TRBJ2-3
V: TRBV19
size: .
D: .
DNA: TGTGCCAGTAGGAAACAGGGAGATACGCAGTATTTT
CDR3: CASRKQGDTQYF

J: TRBJ2-7
V: TRBV7-2
size: .
D: .
DNA: TGTGCCAGCAGCTTACGCGGGTCGCTCAGCTCCTACGAGCAGTACTTC
CDR3: CASSLRGSLSSYEQYF

J: TRBJ2-3
V: TRBV28
size: .
D: .
DNA: TGTGCCAGCAGTTTAGGGGATACGCAGTATTTT
CDR3: CASSLGDTQYF

J: TRBJ1-1
V: TRBV19
size: .
D: .
DNA: TGTGCCAGTAGTATGGGCAGGGGCGCGTGGGACACTGAAGCTTTCTTT
CDR3: CASSMGRGAWDTEAFF

J: TRBJ1-2
V: TRBV6-5
size: few
D: TRBD1
DNA: TGTGCCAGCAGATTCGGACAGGGTTATGGCTACACCTTC
CDR3: CASRFGQGYGYTF

J: TRBJ2-1
V: TRBV7-2
size: .
D: .
DNA: TGTGCCAGCAGCTCCCAGACATACCGCTCCTACAATGAGCAGTTCTTC
CDR3: CASSSQTYRSYNEQFF

J: TRBJ2-1
V: TRBV18
size: few
D: .
DNA: TGTGCCAGCTCATCGAACATGGAAAATGAGCAGTTCTTC
CDR3: CASSSNMENEQFF

J: TRBJ2-5
V: TRBV5-1
size: once
D: .
DNA: TGCGCCAGCAGGCCCGGGACTCCCAACGTCGAGGAGACCCAGTACTTC
CDR3: CASRPGTPNVEETQYF

J: TRBJ1-2
V: TRBV5-1
size: .
D: .
DNA: TGCGCCAGCAGCGCCGTATCCTATGGCTACACCTTC
CDR3: CASSAVSYGYTF

J: TRBJ1-1
V: TRBV10-2
size: .
D: .
DNA: TGCGCCAGCAGTGATGGACGCAAAGTTACTGAAGCTTTCTTT
CDR3: CASSDGRKVTEAFF

J: TRBJ1-2
V: TRBV7-2
size: .
D: .
DNA: TGTGCCAGCAGCCTAGGGCGGGGCTACACCTTC
CDR3: CASSLGRGYTF

J: TRBJ1-2
V: TRBV7-9
size: .
D: TRBD1
DNA: TGTGCCAGCAGCCCAGGGACAGGGGCGGAGGGCTACACCTTC
CDR3: CASSPGTGAEGYTF

J: TRBJ2-2
V: TRBV7-8
size: .
D: TRBD2
DNA: TGTGCCAGCAGCGAGAGCGGGGGGCGGGGCACCGGGGAGCTGTTTTTT
CDR3: CASSESGGRGTGELFF

J: TRBJ2-5
V: TRBV29-1
size: .
D: TRBD1
DNA: TGCAGCGTTGACAAACGGACAGGGGGAGAGCAGTACTTC
CDR3: CSVDKRTGGEQYF

J: TRBJ2-7
V: TRBV28
size: .
D: TRBD2
DNA: TGTGCCAGCAACCCGCGGTGGGCGGGAGGCGGCGAGCAGTACTTC
CDR3: CASNPRWAGGGEQYF

J: TRBJ2-3
V: TRBV5-1
size: .
D: .
DNA: TGCGCCAGCAGCCCCAGACAGGAGGCAGATACGCAGTATTTT
CDR3: CASSPRQEADTQYF

J: TRBJ1-6
V: TRBV2
size: .
D: .
DNA: TGTGCCAGCAGTGCCTCAGGGTTCAATTCACCCCTCCACTTT
CDR3: CASSASGFNSPLHF

J: TRBJ1-4
V: TRBV5-5
size: .
D: TRBD1
DNA: TGTGCCAGCAGCGAGGGACAGACTAATGAAAAACTGTTTTTT
CDR3: CASSEGQTNEKLFF

J: TRBJ2-1
V: TRBV27
size: .
D: .
DNA: TGTGCCAGCAGTCTCCGGACCCGGAATGAGCAGTTCTTC
CDR3: CASSLRTRNEQFF

J: TRBJ2-5
V: TRBV25-1
size: .
D: TRBD2
DNA: TGTGCCAGCAGTGAGTTAGCGGGAGGTGAGACCCAGTACTTC
CDR3: CASSELAGGETQYF

J: TRBJ2-1
V: TRBV21-1
size: .
D: .
DNA: TGTGCCAGCTTGGTTCCGGGACAGGGGGCCCGGAGCTCCTACAATGAGCAGTTCTTC
CDR3: CASLVPGQGARSSYNEQFF

J: TRBJ1-1
V: TRBV5-4
size: .
D: .
DNA: TGTGCCAGCAGCTTGGAGGGGGGCAGAAACACTGAAGCTTTCTTT
CDR3: CASSLEGGRNTEAFF

J: TRBJ2-7
V: TRBV2
size: .
D: TRBD2
DNA: TGTGCCAGCAGGAATTCTCCGGGGACTAGCGACTTC
CDR3: CASRNSPGTSDF

J: TRBJ1-3
V: TRBV11-2
size: .
D: .
DNA: TGTGCCAGCAGCTTAGACGGGGCAGGCGGTTGGGGAAACACCATATATTTT
CDR3: CASSLDGAGGWGNTIYF

J: TRBJ2-5
V: TRBV7-8
size: .
D: .
DNA: TGTGCCAGCAGCGCTAGCCAGACCCAGTACTTC
CDR3: CASSASQTQYF

J: TRBJ2-5
V: TRBV9
size: .
D: .
DNA: TGTGCCAGCAGCGTAGAATTCCAAGAGACCCAGTACTTC
CDR3: CASSVEFQETQYF

J: TRBJ2-7
V: TRBV11-3
size: .
D: TRBD1
DNA: TGTGCCAGCAGGGGACAGGCGGGGTTCGAGCAGTACTTC
CDR3: CASRGQAGFEQYF

J: TRBJ1-1
V: TRBV6-4
size: .
D: .
DNA: TGTGCCAGCAGTGACTCCCGGGGGCAAGCTTTCTTT
CDR3: CASSDSRGQAFF

J: TRBJ1-2
V: TRBV6-1
size: .
D: .
DNA: TGTGCCAGCAGTGAACGGGCGGGACATAACAACTATGGCTACACCTTC
CDR3: CASSERAGHNNYGYTF

J: TRBJ2-2
V: TRBV6-1
size: .
D: TRBD2
DNA: TGTGCCAGCAGTGGCGCCGGGACTAGTGTACCCGGGGAGCTGTTTTTT
CDR3: CASSGAGTSVPGELFF

J: TRBJ2-3
V: TRBV6-6
size: .
D: .
DNA: TGTGCCAGCAGTTACGGGCGGGGGCTAAACACAGATACGCAGTATTTT
CDR3: CASSYGRGLNTDTQYF

J: TRBJ2-7
V: TRBV6-5
size: .
D: TRBD2
DNA: TGTGCCAGCCGGGGGGGAATCTCCTACGAGCAGTACTTC
CDR3: CASRGGISYEQYF

J: TRBJ2-1
V: TRBV15
size: .
D: TRBD2
DNA: TGTGCCACCAGCAGACTCAGCGGGGGGGCCAATGAGCAGTTCTTC
CDR3: CATSRLSGGANEQFF

J: TRBJ2-6
V: TRBV28
size: .
D: TRBD1
DNA: TGTGCCAGCAGTTCTCCCCCAGGGGGCGGATCTGGGGCCAACGTCCTGACTTTC
CDR3: CASSSPPGGGSGANVLTF

J: TRBJ2-5
V: TRBV6-5
size: .
D: .
DNA: TGTGCCAGCCGCGCGGATTGGGGTCAAGAGACCCAGTACTTC
CDR3: CASRADWGQETQYF

J: TRBJ1-1
V: TRBV5-1
size: .
D: .
DNA: TGCGCCAGCAGCTTGGGTCGGGGGAGGGCCACTGAAGCTTTCTTT
CDR3: CASSLGRGRATEAFF

J: TRBJ2-1
V: TRBV19
size: once
D: .
DNA: TGTGCCAGTAGTATAGGGTGGAAAAATGAGCAGTTCTTC
CDR3: CASSIGWKNEQFF

J: TRBJ2-1
V: TRBV5-6
size: .
D: TRBD1
DNA: TGTGCCAGCAGTACCCAAAGGACAGGGGGTCCATACAATGAGCAGTTCTTC
CDR3: CASSTQRTGGPYNEQFF

J: TRBJ2-2
V: TRBV6-6
size: .
D: .
DNA: TGTGCCAGCAGTTTGATAAACCCAAGCACCGGGGAGCTGTTTTTT
CDR3: CASSLINPSTGELFF

J: TRBJ2-7
V: TRBV11-3
size: .
D: TRBD2
DNA: TGTGCCAGCAGCCTAAGAGGTGGACTAGCGACTATCTACGAGCAGTACTTC
CDR3: CASSLRGGLATIYEQYF

J: TRBJ2-5
V: TRBV19
size: .
D: .
DNA: TGTGCCAGTAGTATAGGCAAGGAGACCCAGTACTTC
CDR3: CASSIGKETQYF

J: TRBJ1-6
V: TRBV6-6
size: .
D: TRBD1
DNA: TGTGCCAGCAGTTACACGGGACAGGGCGGTTCACCCCTCCACTTT
CDR3: CASSYTGQGGSPLHF

J: TRBJ1-4
V: TRBV28
size: .
D: .
DNA: TGTGCCAGCAGTTTATGGAACCCACTTAAGGCGACTAATGAAAAACTGTTTTTT
CDR3: CASSLWNPLKATNEKLFF

J: TRBJ2-7
V: TRBV7-6
size: few
D: TRBD2
DNA: TGTGCCAGCAGCTCTCCGTGGGACTACCCATACGAGCAGTACTTC
CDR3: CASSSPWDYPYEQYF

J: TRBJ1-6
V: TRBV6-1
size: .
D: .
DNA: TGTGCCAGCAGACCCGTAGGACTTTATAATTCACCCCTCCACTTT
CDR3: CASRPVGLYNSPLHF

J: TRBJ2-1
V: TRBV5-8
size: .
D: .
DNA: TGTGCCAGCAGCTTGGCCGCCACATCGGTAGGGGGAGGGCAGTTCTTC
CDR3: CASSLAATSVGGGQFF